This T cell receptor (beta chain) was captured by sequencing in a study of regulatory T cells in long-lasting Graves disease. Study outcomes and limitations: What was studied was peripheral blood only, and not thyroid tissue. Repertoires from persistent disease leaned toward TRBV28, TRBJ1-2 and TRBJ2-5.

The CDR3 is 15 residues long. The germline V gene has CDR1 SEHNR and CDR2 FQNEAQ (reference sequence). V was trimmed by 5 bases and J by 9 bases, leaving 22 bases between them. In the case of this clonotype: The antigen remains undetermined. One base separates it from a far larger clone, so it is likely a read error.

Time point given: newly diagnosed GD, antithyroid drugs for less than 3 months. Isolated PBMC RNA provided the starting material for the TCR library. Building the TCR beta libraries relied on iRepertoire HTBI primers, and CDR3 regions underwent Arm-PCR. TCRdb processed the multiplex PCR reads anew with MiXCR; each CDR3 protein has one entry. This sample has about 500,000 distinct CDR3 sequences, with about 12% found just once. These sequences were also reported in another study, on T cells in Graves' hyperthyroidism and ophthalmopathy. Turning to that study: An absence of ophthalmopathy progression within 18 months meant stable Graves' hyperthyroidism.

This sequence joins TRBV7-9 and TRBJ2-5, with D possibly matching TRBD2 (6 bases). The sequence came from a woman aged 25 to 39 with Graves disease. The specimen was peripheral blood mononuclear cells (PBMCs), collected at new diagnosis, from a patient treated with antithyroid drugs. CDR3 DNA sequence: TGTGCCAGCAGCCGTGGGACCCTCTATGGGGAGGCCCAGTACTTC. It codes for CASSRGTLYGEAQYF. The full variable domain, with the rest looked up from reference TRBV7-9 and TRBJ2-5, is DTGVSQNPRHKITKRGQNVTFRCDPISEHNRLYWYRQTLGQGPEFLTYFQNEAQLEKSRLLSDRFSAERPKGSFSTLEIQRTEQGDSAMYLCASSRGTLYGEAQYFGPGTRLLVL.